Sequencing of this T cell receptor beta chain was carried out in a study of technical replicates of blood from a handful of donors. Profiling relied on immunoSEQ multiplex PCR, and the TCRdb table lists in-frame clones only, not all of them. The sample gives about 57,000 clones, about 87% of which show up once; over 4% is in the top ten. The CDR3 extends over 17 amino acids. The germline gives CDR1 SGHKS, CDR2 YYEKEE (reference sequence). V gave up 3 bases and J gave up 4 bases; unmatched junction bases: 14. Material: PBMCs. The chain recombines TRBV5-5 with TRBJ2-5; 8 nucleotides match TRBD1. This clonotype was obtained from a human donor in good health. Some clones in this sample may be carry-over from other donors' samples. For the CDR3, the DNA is TGTGCCAGCAGCTCCGGCCGGACAGGGAGGAAGTTAGAGACCCAGTACTTC. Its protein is CASSSGRTGRKLETQYF.